A single sample is the source of the 31 T cell receptor beta chains below, sequenced in a study of OX40 agonist ivuxolimab in advanced cancers. Assay used: immunoSEQ multiplex PCR; TCRdb lists only in-frame clones, some missing. The sample lists about 23,000 clones, about three quarters occurring once. The sequencing here drew on CD4+ or CD8+ T cells sorted from blood, taken in a trial of the OX40 agonist ivuxolimab. The receptors originated from an adult with an advanced solid tumor such as melanoma, head and neck, liver or kidney cancer.

The chain employs TRBV20-1 and TRBJ2-7, with 8 bases matching TRBD1. Germline CDR1 DFQATT, CDR2 SNEGSKA (reference sequence). The CDR3 has 11 amino acids. Trimming took 7 bases from V and 4 from J; bases not matched to a gene: 3. The DNA for the CDR3 is TGCAGTGGGAACAGGGGGTACGAGCAGTACTTC. Its translation is CSGNRGYEQYF.

The genes are TRBV11-2 and TRBJ2-5, with D perhaps TRBD1 (7 bases). Germline lookup yields CDR1 SGHAT and CDR2 FQNNGV. The CDR3 sequence is 14 residues long. The V end lost 5 bases, the J end lost 5 bases, and 15 bases lay between the germline ends. Here the CDR3 reads CASSPTGTRETQYF. The CDR3 DNA is TGTGCCAGCAGCCCGACAGGGACTCGGGAGACCCAGTACTTC. Complete variable domain (other parts from reference TRBV11-2 and TRBJ2-5): EAGVAQSPRYKIIEKRQSVAFWCNPISGHATLYWYQQILGQGPKLLIQFQNNGVVDDSQLPKDRFSAERLKGVDSTLKIQPAKLEDSAVYLCASSPTGTRETQYFGPGTRLLVL.

The chain couples TRBV2 to TRBJ2-7, with D unclear. V lost 4 bases and J 1 base, leaving 5 bases between the germline ends. The CDR3 contains 12 residues. Germline loops: CDR1 SNHLY, CDR2 FYNNEI. CDR3 in amino acids: CASSGDSYEQYF. The CDR3 nucleotides are TGTGCCAGCAGTGGGGATTCCTACGAGCAGTACTTC.

The V call is TRBV19, the J call TRBJ2-3; D perhaps matches TRBD2 (5 bases). Trimming shortened V by 1 base and J by 2 bases, and 7 bases separated the two germline ends. This CDR3 is built from 14 residues. Germline-derived CDR1 and CDR2 are LNHDA and SQIVND (reference sequence). In nucleotides, the CDR3 is TGTGCCAGTAGTATAGGAGCGGTCACAGATACGCAGTATTTT. Encoded protein: CASSIGAVTDTQYF.

The table lists this clone with a few counts. The CDR3 DNA reads as TGTGCCAGCAGCTTAGAGGCTGGGACGGGTACCTACGAGCAGTACTTC. Translating it yields CASSLEAGTGTYEQYF. The gene calls are TRBV11-3 and TRBJ2-7; TRBD1 or TRBD2 may be the D gene (5 bases each). Germline V gene lookup returns CDR1 SGHNT and CDR2 YENEEA. The V and J ends lost 0 bases and 2 bases respectively, with 14 bases between them. This CDR3 region has 16 residues.

The chain employs TRBV7-9 and TRBJ2-3; no definite D call. Germline CDR1 and CDR2: SEHNR and FQNEAQ (reference sequence). Trimming took 5 bases from V and 2 from J, leaving 11 bases between them. The CDR3 has 14 residues. CDR3 nucleotide sequence: TGTGCCAGCAGCCCTGGACGGTACACAGATACGCAGTATTTT. Protein product: CASSPGRYTDTQYF.

V usage is TRBV10-3 and J usage is TRBJ2-3; 7 bases fit TRBD2. Germline values: CDR1 ENHRY, CDR2 SYGVKD. The ends lost 3 bases at V and 4 bases at J; junction bases unmatched: 1. This CDR3 comprises 13 residues. The CDR3 sequence is CAISDGRADTQYF. In DNA, the CDR3 is TGTGCCATCAGTGATGGGAGGGCAGATACGCAGTATTTT.

This chain connects TRBV7-3 to TRBJ1-2; 8 bases match TRBD1. The CDR3 consists of 14 residues. V was pared by 4 bases and J by 7 bases, with 8 bases of the junction left unmatched. Germline V CDR1 and CDR2: SGHTA, FQGTGA. CDR3 DNA: TGTGCCAGCAGCTCAGGGACAGGAAGCGGTGGCTACACCTTC. This gives the protein CASSSGTGSGGYTF. The full variable domain, with the rest looked up from reference TRBV7-3 and TRBJ1-2, is GAGVSQTPSNKVTEKGKYVELRCDPISGHTALYWYRQSLGQGPEFLIYFQGTGAADDSGLPNDRFFAVRPEGSVSTLKIQRTERGDSAVYLCASSSGTGSGGYTFGSGTRLTVV.

Points on this clone: A read error is possible here, since a much larger clone lies one base away. The identical CDR3 is also encoded by other nucleotide sequences in the sample. This sequence joins TRBV7-6 and TRBJ1-1, with D unclear. Germline V gives CDR1 SGHVS, CDR2 FNYEAQ. This CDR3 contains 16 residues. This CDR3 is CASSLRLGEHDTEAFF. CDR3 DNA: TGCGCCAGCAGTCTTCGTCTAGGCGAGCACGACACTGAAGCTTTCTTT.

In this sample, this clone turned up a few times. V and J are TRBV2 and TRBJ1-6; the match to TRBD1 covers 7 bases. Germline CDR1 is SNHLY and CDR2 is FYNNEI. The length of the CDR3 is 14 residues. The ends lost 8 bases at V and 3 bases at J; junction bases unmatched: 4. The CDR3 sequence: CASAAGGYNSPLHF. DNA of the CDR3: TGTGCCAGCGCGGCAGGGGGCTATAATTCACCCCTCCACTTT. Supplemented by reference TRBV2 and TRBJ1-6, the full variable domain reads EPEVTQTPSHQVTQMGQEVILRCVPISNHLYFYWYRQILGQKVEFLVSFYNNEISEKSEIFDDQFSVERPDGSNFTLKIRSTKLEDSAMYFCASAAGGYNSPLHFGNGTRLTVT.

The chain links TRBV4-3 to TRBJ2-3; TRBD1 aligns across 7 bases. Germline V gene data show CDR1 as LGHNA and CDR2 as YSLEER. The CDR3 is made up of 18 amino acids. Trimming took 4 bases from V and 0 from J; bases not matched to a gene: 13. DNA of the CDR3: TGCGCCAGCAGCCGGGTTTACCGGACAGGAGCTAGCACAGATACGCAGTATTTT. Translated: CASSRVYRTGASTDTQYF.

The chain is built from TRBV2 and TRBJ2-3; D unresolved. The CDR3 sequence is 15 residues long. Trimming stripped 3 bases from V and 1 base from J, with 11 bases between. Per germline, CDR1 SNHLY and CDR2 FYNNEI. The CDR3 spells CASSEAPSRTDTQYF. CDR3 DNA sequence: TGTGCCAGCAGTGAGGCCCCAAGCCGCACAGATACGCAGTATTTT. Full variable domain (rest looked up from reference TRBV2 and TRBJ2-3): EPEVTQTPSHQVTQMGQEVILRCVPISNHLYFYWYRQILGQKVEFLVSFYNNEISEKSEIFDDQFSVERPDGSNFTLKIRSTKLEDSAMYFCASSEAPSRTDTQYFGPGTRLTVL.

The V call is TRBV11-3, the J call TRBJ2-2; D remains unclear. The CDR3 length is 13 residues. V lost 5 bases to trimming and J lost 5 bases, with 9 bases between them. Germline-derived CDR1 and CDR2 are SGHNT and YENEEA. The CDR3 sequence: CASSRSRTGELFF. CDR3 nucleotides: TGTGCCAGCAGCCGTTCAAGGACCGGGGAGCTGTTTTTT.

The rearrangement links TRBV28 to TRBJ2-1, with D possibly TRBD1 on 6 matching bases. CDR1 MDHEN and CDR2 SYDVKM come from the germline V gene. Trimming took off 6 bases at V and 6 bases at J, with 15 bases between the two ends. The CDR3 has 14 amino acids. CDR3 in DNA: TGTGCCAGCAGCGCGTTAGGGGGTATCAATGAGCAGTTCTTC. It is translated as CASSALGGINEQFF.

This clone was recorded a few times. J is TRBJ1-1 and V is TRBV6-6; D is unresolved. The V gene's germline CDR1 is MNHNY and CDR2 SVGAGI (reference sequence). V was cut by 6 bases and J by 0 bases, with 8 bases left in between. The CDR3 has 13 amino acids. CDR3 protein: CASRVLLNTEAFF. As DNA, the CDR3 is TGTGCCAGCAGGGTTCTCTTGAACACTGAAGCTTTCTTT.

The J gene is TRBJ1-5, the V gene TRBV6-1, with TRBD1 matching 9 bases. The CDR3 is made up of 14 amino acids. J gave up 4 bases and V 6 bases, and 4 bases lay outside the gene matches. The germline gives CDR1 MNHNS, CDR2 SASEGT. The chain's CDR3 is CASRETGGNQPQHF. CDR3 sequence (DNA): TGTGCCAGCAGAGAGACAGGGGGAAATCAGCCCCAGCATTTT.

A single count supports this clone. The chain joins TRBV19 to TRBJ2-2; D remains unclear. Germline CDR1 LNHDA, CDR2 SQIVND (reference sequence). The CDR3 consists of 14 residues. V was cut by 9 bases and J by 0 bases, with 11 bases left in between. In DNA, the CDR3 is TGTGCCAGCGGAGAGAGTCCGAACACCGGGGAGCTGTTTTTT. Translation gives CASGESPNTGELFF.

The J gene is TRBJ2-3, the V gene TRBV7-2; D assignment may be TRBD1 or TRBD2 (6 bases each). The germline V gene encodes CDR1 SGHTA and CDR2 FQGNSA. There are 16 residues in the CDR3. Trimming took 5 bases from V and 2 from J, leaving 17 bases between them. CDR3 nucleotide sequence: TGTGCCAGCAGCCCCGGGGGCAGCACTTTCACAGATACGCAGTATTTT. This sequence encodes CASSPGGSTFTDTQYF.

This clone was seen a few times. The chain has TRBV6-1 and TRBJ1-2; D possibly corresponds to TRBD1 (6 bases). V shed 2 bases and J shed 5 bases, with 9 bases lying between them. Germline lookup yields CDR1 MNHNS and CDR2 SASEGT. CDR3 length: 13 amino acids. CDR3 residues: CASSEQGIYGYTF. The DNA of the CDR3 is TGTGCCAGCAGTGAACAGGGGATTTATGGCTACACCTTC.

The chain employs TRBV6-4 and TRBJ2-3, with TRBD1 matching over 10 bases. From germline, CDR1 is MRHNA and CDR2 SNTAGT. With 5 bases clipped from V and 0 bases from J, the junction kept 2 bases outside the gene matches. The CDR3 consists of 15 residues. For the CDR3, the DNA is TGTGCCAGCAGTCTGGACAGGGGGAGCACAGATACGCAGTATTTT. It yields the protein CASSLDRGSTDTQYF.

The CDR3 DNA follows: TGTGCCAGCAGCGCCCCAGGGGAACGAATTGAGCAGTTCTTC. It yields the protein CASSAPGERIEQFF. This sequence joins TRBV7-9 and TRBJ2-1; weak D call: TRBD1 (6 bases). Deletions cut 5 bases from V and 9 bases from J, with 17 bases between. The length of the CDR3 is 14 residues. Germline CDR1 SEHNR, CDR2 FQNEAQ (reference sequence).

This chain joins TRBV4-1 and TRBJ1-5; possible D gene TRBD1, 6 bases. The CDR3 spans 17 residues. V shed 0 bases and J shed 4 bases, with 16 bases lying between them. Germline V gives CDR1 MGHRA, CDR2 YSYEKL. CDR3 amino acids: CASSQDQGGGPNQPQHF. The CDR3 DNA follows: TGCGCCAGCAGCCAAGACCAAGGTGGGGGCCCGAATCAGCCCCAGCATTTT.

J is TRBJ2-5 and V is TRBV5-6, with a weak D call TRBD1 (6 bases). Germline V gene sequence: CDR1 SGHDT, CDR2 YYEEEE. The V end lost 0 bases, the J end lost 2 bases, and 8 bases lay between the germline ends. The CDR3 extends over 14 amino acids. The DNA of the CDR3 is TGTGCCAGCAGCTTGGTGACAGGACAAGAGACCCAGTACTTC. This gives the protein CASSLVTGQETQYF.

The V and J genes are TRBV7-2 and TRBJ1-5; tentatively, D is TRBD1 (6 bases). The CDR3 length is 15 residues. Looked up from germline, CDR1 is SGHTA and CDR2 is FQGNSA. Trimming took off 5 bases at V and 10 bases at J, with 21 bases between the two ends. The CDR3: CASSPDGGPSRPQHF. The DNA for the CDR3 is TGTGCCAGCAGCCCCGACGGGGGGCCCTCCCGACCCCAGCATTTT.

The rearrangement uses TRBV4-3 and TRBJ2-6; D possibly uses TRBD1 or TRBD2 (5 bases each). The germline V gene has CDR1 LGHNA and CDR2 YSLEER. The CDR3 is 17 residues long. With 2 bases removed from V and 1 base from J, the gap between germline ends came to 12 bases. The chain's CDR3 is CASSQTRSGSGANVLTF. CDR3 nucleotide sequence: TGCGCCAGCAGCCAAACTAGGTCAGGGTCTGGGGCCAACGTCCTGACTTTC.

The sample holds a few counts of this clone. The same CDR3 also results from other DNA sequences found in this sample. This rearrangement joins TRBV6-1 to TRBJ2-7, with D perhaps TRBD2 (7 bases). The CDR3 contains 15 residues. Germline lookup yields CDR1 MNHNS and CDR2 SASEGT. Between the trimmed V and J ends, which lost 1 base and 0 bases, there was a span of 10 bases. The CDR3 protein is CASSEEGGLSYEQYF. The CDR3, as DNA: TGTGCCAGCAGTGAAGAGGGGGGGCTCTCCTACGAGCAGTACTTC.

V is TRBV27 and J is TRBJ2-2; 12 nucleotides align to TRBD2. This CDR3 has 14 amino acids. J gave up 7 bases and V 7 bases, and 4 bases lay outside the gene matches. Germline CDR1 is MNHEY and CDR2 is SMNVEV (reference sequence). For the CDR3, the DNA is TGTGCCAGCAAACTAGCGGGGGGCGGCGGGGAGCTGTTTTTT. Amino acids: CASKLAGGGGELFF.

The rearrangement uses TRBV28 and TRBJ1-2; 7 bases are shared with TRBD1. CDR1 MDHEN and CDR2 SYDVKM come from the germline V gene. The V and J ends lost 6 bases and 1 base, in that order; junction bases with no gene match: 5. The CDR3 consists of 14 residues. The CDR3 protein is CASREGANNYGYTF. The DNA for the CDR3 is TGTGCCAGCAGGGAGGGGGCGAATAACTATGGCTACACCTTC.

The chain has TRBV19 and TRBJ1-2; D is ambiguous. This CDR3 spans 15 amino acids. CDR1 LNHDA and CDR2 SQIVND come from the germline V gene (reference sequence). Trimming took 1 base from V and 2 from J, leaving 11 bases between them. CDR3 region: CASSIGAGLNYGYTF. The CDR3 nucleotides read TGTGCCAGTAGTATAGGGGCAGGCCTAAACTATGGCTACACCTTC.

This clone has only a few counts. Germline is not matched at one junction end, which may reflect a read error. Other nucleotide sequences from this sample produce the same CDR3. The gene calls are TRBV4-1 and TRBJ2-7; D is possibly TRBD2 (6 bases). There are 14 residues in the CDR3. The V gene's germline CDR1 is MGHRA and CDR2 YSYEKL. The CDR3 bases are TGTGCCAGCAGCCAGCAAGAGGGAGGCTACGAGCAGTACTTC. Translation gives CASSQQEGGYEQYF.

The chain has TRBV30 and TRBJ2-1; D is perhaps TRBD1 (5 bases). Trimming shortened V by 8 bases and J by 4 bases, and 12 bases separated the two germline ends. CDR3 size: 12 residues. CDR1 and CDR2 (germline): GTSNPN, SVGIG (reference sequence). The CDR3 reads CAGHGGYNEQFF. CDR3 bases: TGTGCCGGACACGGTGGGTACAATGAGCAGTTCTTC. The full variable domain, its missing parts supplied by reference TRBV30 and TRBJ2-1, is SQTIHQWPATLVQPVGSPLSLECTVEGTSNPNLYWYRQAAGRGLQLLFYSVGIGQISSEVPQNLSASRPQDRQFILSSKKLLLSDSGFYLCAGHGGYNEQFFGPGTRLTVL.